The 29 T cell receptor beta chains in this list originate from one sample, sequenced in a study of blood T cells in healthy people across ages. A second PCR of 7 to 11 cycles used a sample-barcoded 5' primer and a J-beta primer mix. One entry per CDR3 protein results from TCRdb running MiXCR on the 5' RACE reads. This table holds some 700,000 distinct CDR3 sequences, 22% found once. The sample was blood. Receptors were obtained from a man in his 70s in good health.

This clonotype has ten or more counts. This sequence joins TRBV7-2 and TRBJ1-2; D remains ambiguous. The germline gives CDR1 SGHTA, CDR2 FQGNSA. The CDR3 covers 14 residues. The V end lost 2 bases, the J end lost 0 bases, and 7 bases lay between the germline ends. The CDR3 bases are TGTGCCAGCAGCTTATCCGGCGCTAACTATGGCTACACCTTC. Protein: CASSLSGANYGYTF.

This clonotype occurred a few times. The rearrangement uses TRBV4-1 and TRBJ2-2, with 7 bases that match TRBD1. This CDR3 comprises 16 residues. V lost 0 bases to trimming and J lost 0 bases; unmatched junction nucleotides: 1. Germline values: CDR1 MGHRA, CDR2 YSYEKL. The CDR3 spells CASSQDDRANTGELFF. The CDR3 DNA sequence: TGCGCCAGCAGCCAAGATGACAGGGCGAACACCGGGGAGCTGTTTTTT.

The chain couples TRBV20-1 to TRBJ2-1; the D gene is possibly TRBD2 (5 bases). This CDR3 is 14 amino acids long. The V gene's germline CDR1 is DFQATT and CDR2 SNEGSKA (reference sequence). V was clipped by 5 bases and J by 2 bases, with 13 bases between them. CDR3 amino acids: CSAPKGGAYNEQFF. In DNA, the CDR3 is TGCAGTGCTCCCAAAGGAGGAGCCTACAATGAGCAGTTCTTC.

This clonotype was recorded a few times. V gene TRBV7-8 combines with J gene TRBJ2-3; no reliable D call. The CDR3 length is 14 residues. V lost 2 bases to trimming and J lost 1 base, with 7 bases between them. The V gene's germline CDR1 is SGHVS and CDR2 FQNEAQ. DNA for the CDR3: TGTGCCAGCAGCTTACGTGAGGGCACAGATACGCAGTATTTT. Encoded protein: CASSLREGTDTQYF.

This chain connects TRBV7-3 to TRBJ2-1; tentative D call: TRBD2 (5 bases). V was pared by 5 bases and J by 6 bases, with 17 bases between. Per the germline V gene, CDR1 is SGHTA and CDR2 is FQGTGA. The CDR3 sequence is 15 residues long. In DNA form, the CDR3 reads TGTGCCAGCAGCCCAGAGGACTCCAAGACCAATGAGCAGTTCTTC. Its protein is CASSPEDSKTNEQFF.

The table lists this clonotype with a few counts. The V and J genes are TRBV12-3 or TRBV12-4 and TRBJ2-1, with D possibly TRBD1 on 7 matching bases. V shed 7 bases and J shed 4 bases, with 14 bases lying between them. The CDR3 extends over 14 amino acids. The CDR3 coding sequence is TGTGCCAGCAATTTCGGGGGACAGTACAATGAGCAGTTCTTC. Protein: CASNFGGQYNEQFF.

Many counts were recorded for this clonotype. CDR3 sequence reads: CASSLTGLNTDTQYF. The DNA for the CDR3 is TGTGCCAGCAGCTTGACAGGGCTTAACACAGATACGCAGTATTTT. This chain links TRBV7-2 with TRBJ2-3; 7 bases map to TRBD1. Germline loops: CDR1 SGHTA, CDR2 FQGNSA. V was clipped by 3 bases and J by 2 bases; unmatched bases: 5. The CDR3 sequence is 15 residues long.

The chain recombines TRBV5-1 with TRBJ2-5; D gene ambiguous. Near its end, the DNA agrees better with TRBJ2-7, so the J call may be wrong. Germline values: CDR1 SGHRS, CDR2 YFSETQ. The length of the CDR3 is 16 residues. DNA of the CDR3: TGCGCCAGCAGCCGGACGGCCCAAATTGGCTCCTACGAGCAGTACTTC. Residues: CASSRTAQIGSYEQYF.

This clonotype was seen a handful of times. The rearrangement links TRBV20-1 to TRBJ2-3, with D tentatively TRBD1 or TRBD2 (6 bases each). CDR3 length: 15 residues. Looked up from germline, CDR1 is DFQATT and CDR2 is SNEGSKA (reference sequence). Trimming removed 4 bases from V and 1 base from J, with 15 bases in between. The CDR3 here is CSATRGQGRTDTQYF. CDR3 nucleotides: TGCAGTGCTACCCGGGGGCAGGGCCGCACAGATACGCAGTATTTT.

Comment on this clonotype: No conserved phenylalanine or tryptophan is present at the end of the CDR3, so a read error is the likely explanation. The genes are TRBV12-3 or TRBV12-4 and TRBJ2-1, with TRBD2 matching over 10 bases. This CDR3 has 18 amino acids. Trimming cost V 5 bases and J 5 bases; bases outside gene matches: 15. Written as DNA, the CDR3 is TGTGCCAGCAGTACTCCGACCTTGGGACTAGCGTTACACAATGAGCAGTTCCTC. Its protein product is CASSTPTLGLALHNEQFL.

The chain couples TRBV12-3 or TRBV12-4 to TRBJ2-3, with 10 bases lining up with TRBD2. The CDR3 sequence is 16 residues long. V lost 6 bases and J lost 1; bases outside the gene matches: 7. The CDR3 spells CASRLHGTSGTDTQYF. The CDR3, as DNA: TGTGCCAGCAGACTACACGGGACTAGCGGCACAGATACGCAGTATTTT.

This clonotype was seen a handful of times. V usage is TRBV7-9 and J usage is TRBJ2-1, with D possibly being TRBD1 or TRBD2 (5 bases each). V was shortened by 1 base and J by 8 bases, with 18 bases between the two germline ends. The germline CDR1 and CDR2 sequences are SEHNR and FQNEAQ (reference sequence). The CDR3 has 16 amino acids. CDR3 amino acids: CASSLGYGDRWDEQFF. The CDR3 DNA reads as TGTGCCAGCAGCTTAGGCTATGGGGACCGGTGGGATGAGCAGTTCTTC.

V usage is TRBV4-2 and J usage is TRBJ2-3; TRBD1 aligns across 7 bases. J gave up 6 bases and V 0 bases, and 18 bases lay outside the gene matches. In germline, CDR1 is LGHNA, CDR2 YNFKEQ. This CDR3 spans 19 amino acids. The CDR3 region is CASSQEGTRPDRVFDTQYF. The CDR3 nucleotides are TGTGCCAGCAGCCAAGAGGGGACCCGGCCAGACAGGGTTTTCGATACGCAGTATTTT.

This clonotype was observed a handful of times. This may stem from a read error, because a much larger clone lies one nucleotide away. The rearrangement links TRBV21-1 to TRBJ1-4; no check of the table's D call, TRBD1, against the DNA was made. TRBV21-1 is a known pseudogene. CDR3 size: 18 residues. The CDR3, as DNA: TGTGCCAGCAGCAACAGGGGGGGCAGGAGTGCAGCTAATGAAAAACTGTTTTTT. This translates into CASSNRGGRSAANEKLFF.

This clonotype was seen more than once but under ten times. The V call is TRBV4-3, the J call TRBJ2-3, with D maybe TRBD2 (5 bases). This CDR3 region has 19 residues. V lost 1 base, J lost 0 bases, and 20 bases lay in between. CDR1 is LGHNA and CDR2 is YSLEER in the germline V gene. The CDR3, as DNA: TGCGCCAGCAGCCAAGCGAGCGGTCTTACCCTAACAAGCACAGATACGCAGTATTTT. Protein product: CASSQASGLTLTSTDTQYF.

This clonotype was detected only a few times. CDR3 in DNA: TGTGCCAGCAGTGAAGGGCACGGAGATGGCTACACCTTC. It specifies CASSEGHGDGYTF. The chain uses TRBV6-1 and TRBJ1-2, with unresolved D. The CDR3 is 13 amino acids. Germline V CDR1 and CDR2: MNHNS, SASEGT. Trimming took off 1 base at V and 6 bases at J, with 9 bases between the two ends.

To note about this clonotype: Likely a read error: the CDR3 ends without its conserved phenylalanine or tryptophan. V is TRBV28 and J is TRBJ1-2, with TRBD1 identical over 7 bases. Trimming cost V 5 bases and J 4 bases; bases outside gene matches: 10. The CDR3 is 15 amino acids. Germline loops: CDR1 MDHEN, CDR2 SYDVKM. The CDR3 region has the DNA TGTGCCAGCAGTGACCCGACAGGGAACGGCTATGGCTACACCCTC. Translated, it gives CASSDPTGNGYGYTL.

This clonotype was recorded a few times. The chain recombines TRBV4-3 with TRBJ2-2, with 7 bases aligning to TRBD1. This CDR3 region has 16 residues. Germline assignment: CDR1 LGHNA and CDR2 YSLEER. The J segment lost 4 bases and the V segment lost 3 bases, leaving 8 bases of the junction unmatched. Written as DNA, the CDR3 is TGCGCCAGCAGCCAGCGTGCAGGGGGTCTCACCGGGGAGCTGTTTTTT. It encodes CASSQRAGGLTGELFF.

This clonotype has only a few counts. The genes are TRBV4-3 and TRBJ2-2, with D uncertain. CDR1 and CDR2 from the germline V gene are LGHNA and YSLEER. The V and J ends lost 7 bases and 0 bases respectively, with 12 bases between them. This CDR3 has 15 amino acids. CDR3: CASKEGVANTGELFF. The CDR3 bases are TGCGCCAGCAAGGAAGGCGTCGCGAACACCGGGGAGCTGTTTTTT.

Remarks on this clonotype: A much more abundant neighbour one base away suggests this may be a read error. V and J are TRBV6-2 or TRBV6-3 and TRBJ2-1; 8 nucleotides match TRBD1. Looked up from germline, CDR1 is MNHEY and CDR2 is SVGEGT. This CDR3 contains 15 residues. V shed 4 bases and J 4 bases; nucleotides not matched to a gene: 6. The CDR3 loop is CASSSARGRYNEQFF. The CDR3, as DNA: TGTGCCAGCAGTTCCGCCAGGGGGCGATACAATGAGCAGTTCTTC.

V usage is TRBV3-1 and J usage is TRBJ2-7; 7 bases agree with TRBD1. The CDR3 totals 13 residues. Trimming at V came to 5 bases and at J to 3 bases, leaving 4 bases not matched to a gene. Germline V gene lookup returns CDR1 LGHDT and CDR2 YNNKEL (reference sequence). CDR3 DNA: TGTGCCAGCAGCTCCAGACAGGGCTACGAGCAGTACGTC. It encodes CASSSRQGYEQYV.

In this sample, this clonotype turned up a few times. V gene TRBV12-3 or TRBV12-4 combines with J gene TRBJ2-3; D might be TRBD2 (6 bases). The CDR3 totals 19 residues. V was cut by 6 bases and J by 0 bases, with 25 bases left in between. The CDR3 coding sequence is TGTGCCAGCAGCCGAGGGAGGTTACCACGGGGCGATAGCACAGATACGCAGTATTTT. Its protein product is CASSRGRLPRGDSTDTQYF.

This clonotype has a handful of counts. The gene calls are TRBV12-3 or TRBV12-4 and TRBJ1-4; tentatively, D is TRBD1 (5 bases). This CDR3 is built from 16 residues. V was trimmed by 4 bases and J by 3 bases, leaving 15 bases between them. The CDR3 is CASSSDRKISNEKLFF. CDR3 nucleotides: TGTGCCAGCAGTTCCGACAGAAAGATTTCTAATGAAAAACTGTTTTTT.

The chain is built from TRBV28 and TRBJ2-5; 9 nucleotides match TRBD2. With 6 bases clipped from V and 4 bases from J, the junction kept 12 bases outside the gene matches. Germline loops: CDR1 MDHEN, CDR2 SYDVKM. The CDR3 has 16 amino acids. The DNA for the CDR3 is TGTGCCAGCAGCCATCTCGGGACTAGCCTTTTAGAGACCCAGTACTTC. This encodes CASSHLGTSLLETQYF.

This clonotype was recorded a few times. The CDR3 is CASSVRQSMTEAFF. The CDR3 nucleotides are TGCGCCAGCAGCGTCCGACAGTCTATGACTGAAGCTTTCTTT. This chain uses TRBV5-1 with TRBJ1-1; D is possibly TRBD1 (5 bases). Trimming removed 4 bases at V and 5 bases at J, with 15 bases between. The CDR3 loop spans 14 amino acids. CDR1 and CDR2 from the germline V gene are SGHRS and YFSETQ.

DNA for the CDR3: TGTGCCAGCAGCTTAGAGTACGGCCCCTACGAGCAGTACTTC. Translation gives CASSLEYGPYEQYF. The V and J genes are TRBV7-8 and TRBJ2-7; D unresolved. V dropped 1 base and J dropped 2 bases, with 9 bases sitting between them. The germline CDR1 and CDR2 sequences are SGHVS and FQNEAQ. This CDR3 contains 14 residues.

Comments on this clonotype: Given the absence of the conserved phenylalanine or tryptophan at the CDR3 end, a read error is likely. The J gene is TRBJ2-4, the V gene TRBV28; possible D gene TRBD2, 6 bases. Germline V lookup: CDR1 MDHEN, CDR2 SYDVKM. V lost 6 bases to trimming and J lost 5 bases, with 11 bases between them. This CDR3 contains 13 residues. For the CDR3, the DNA is TGTGCCAGCAGAAGCGGAGGGGAAAACATTCAGTACATC. Its translation: CASRSGGENIQYI.

This chain links TRBV29-1 with TRBJ2-3, with a weak D call TRBD1 (5 bases). The CDR3 runs to 15 residues. Germline CDR1 SQVTM, CDR2 ANQGSEA. The V gene lost 2 bases and the J gene lost 4 bases, with 16 bases spanning the gap. CDR3 nucleotide sequence: TGCAGCGTTGAAATCTCAGCCCAGGGCCCAGATACGCAGTATTTT. Its translation is CSVEISAQGPDTQYF.

This sequence joins TRBV20-1 and TRBJ2-3; 8 nucleotides match TRBD2. This CDR3 region has 13 residues. Germline CDR1 is DFQATT and CDR2 is SNEGSKA (reference sequence). The CDR3 DNA reads as TGCAGCACTAAGGTCGGGGGGGTGAATACGCAGTATTTT. This sequence encodes CSTKVGGVNTQYF.